This T cell receptor beta chain was sequenced for a study of OX40 agonist ivuxolimab in advanced cancers. Method: immunoSEQ multiplex PCR; TCRdb's copy keeps in-frame clones and lacks some. The data show some 57,000 clones, with 80% to 90% seen just once and around 5.8% held by the top ten. The germline V gene encodes CDR1 SGHTA and CDR2 FQGNSA. V lost 5 bases and J lost 2, with 14 bases in between. The CDR3 runs 15 residues. The V and J genes are TRBV7-2 and TRBJ2-3, with D tentatively TRBD1 or TRBD2 (6 bases each). This material consisted of CD4+ or CD8+ T cells sorted from blood, taken in a trial of the OX40 agonist ivuxolimab. The receptor was isolated from an adult with an advanced solid tumor such as melanoma, head and neck, liver or kidney cancer. For the CDR3, the DNA is TGTGCCAGCAGCCCAGTGGGGGGCTCCACAGATACGCAGTATTTT. Translated: CASSPVGGSTDTQYF.